The 3 T cell receptor beta chains below were found in one sample sequenced in a study of cytomegalovirus exposure and HLA in healthy donors. The PCR was carried out with 60 Vbeta primers and 13 Jbeta primers. TCRdb's copy holds only in-frame clones and misses some; the assay was immunoSEQ multiplex PCR. The data show 95,000 to 150,000 clones, 66% seen once. The sequenced material came from PBMCs. The receptors were sampled from a man aged 18 to 29 in good health and CMV-seronegative.

The CDR3: CAISESVGGTDTQYF. The CDR3 region has the DNA TGTGCCATCAGTGAGTCGGTTGGCGGTACAGATACGCAGTATTTT. The genes are TRBV10-3 and TRBJ2-3; the D is unclear. V was pared by 0 bases and J by 3 bases, with 10 bases between. CDR3 size: 15 residues. Germline CDR1 reads ENHRY; CDR2 reads SYGVKD.

This clone was counted once. The chain combines TRBV19 with TRBJ2-1; D perhaps matches TRBD1 (5 bases). The germline V and J ends were trimmed by 5 bases and 4 bases, with 9 bases remaining between them. The CDR3 is made up of 13 amino acids. The germline V gene has CDR1 LNHDA and CDR2 SQIVND (reference sequence). The CDR3 spells CASSQGSYNEQFF. DNA of the CDR3: TGTGCCAGTAGTCAGGGCTCTTACAATGAGCAGTTCTTC.

The chain recombines TRBV9 with TRBJ1-1, with D possibly being TRBD1 (5 bases). This CDR3 has 15 amino acids. The germline CDR1 and CDR2 sequences are SGDLS and YYNGEE. V was cut by 4 bases and J by 11 bases, with 24 bases left in between. The CDR3 sequence: CASSPHTGGRRNAFF. CDR3 DNA sequence: TGTGCCAGCAGCCCGCACACGGGGGGACGGAGAAATGCTTTCTTT.